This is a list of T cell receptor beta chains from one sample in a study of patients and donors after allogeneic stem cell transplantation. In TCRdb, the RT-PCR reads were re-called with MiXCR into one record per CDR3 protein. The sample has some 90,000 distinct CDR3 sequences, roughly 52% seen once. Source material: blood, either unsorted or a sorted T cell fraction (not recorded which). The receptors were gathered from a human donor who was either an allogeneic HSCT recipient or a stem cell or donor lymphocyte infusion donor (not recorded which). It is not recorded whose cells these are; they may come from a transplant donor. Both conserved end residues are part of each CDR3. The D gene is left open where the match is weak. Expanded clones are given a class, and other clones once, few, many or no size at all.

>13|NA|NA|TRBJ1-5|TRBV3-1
CASSLGFYQPQHF
TGTGCCAGCAGCCTGGGGTTTTATCAGCCCCAGCATTTT
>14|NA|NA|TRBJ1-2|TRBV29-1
CSVGPGKGDYGYTF
TGCAGCGTTGGCCCAGGCAAAGGGGACTATGGCTACACCTTC
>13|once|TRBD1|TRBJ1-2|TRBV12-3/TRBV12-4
CASSFHGQDIASF
TGTGCCAGCAGTTTCCATGGACAGGACATTGCGTCCTTC
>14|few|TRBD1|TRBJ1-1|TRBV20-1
CSASWTGGNTEAFF
TGCAGTGCTAGTTGGACAGGTGGGAACACTGAAGCTTTCTTT
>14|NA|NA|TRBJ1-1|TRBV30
CAWSTGGGGTEAFF
TGTGCCTGGTCCACCGGAGGGGGGGGTACTGAAGCTTTCTTT
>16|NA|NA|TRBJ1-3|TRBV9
CASSVEASGGGNTIYF
TGTGCCAGCAGCGTAGAAGCATCAGGCGGCGGAAACACCATATATTTT
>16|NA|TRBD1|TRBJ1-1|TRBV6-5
CASSYSNRGMNTEAFF
TGTGCCAGCAGTTACTCCAACAGGGGGATGAACACTGAAGCTTTCTTT
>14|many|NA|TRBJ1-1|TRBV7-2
CASSLGRGNTEAFF
TGTGCCAGCAGCTTGGGCAGGGGGAACACTGAAGCTTTCTTT
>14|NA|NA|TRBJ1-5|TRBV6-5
CARSYSRSGQPQHF
TGTGCCCGCAGTTACTCGCGGTCCGGTCAGCCCCAGCATTTT
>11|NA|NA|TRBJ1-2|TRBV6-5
CASWSGYGYTF
TGTGCCAGCTGGTCCGGCTATGGCTACACCTTC
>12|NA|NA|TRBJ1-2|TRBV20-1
CSEHGPGYGYTF
TGCAGTGAACACGGGCCCGGCTATGGCTACACCTTC
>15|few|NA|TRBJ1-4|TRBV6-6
CASSYQPGIAEKLFF
TGTGCCAGCAGTTACCAGCCAGGGATCGCTGAAAAACTGTTTTTT
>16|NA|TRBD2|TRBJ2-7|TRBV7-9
CASSTHFSGSTYEQYF
TGTGCCAGCAGCACCCATTTTAGCGGGAGCACCTACGAGCAGTACTTC
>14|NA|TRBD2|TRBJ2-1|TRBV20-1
CSARTSGTYNEQFF
TGCAGTGCCAGGACTAGCGGGACGTACAATGAGCAGTTCTTC
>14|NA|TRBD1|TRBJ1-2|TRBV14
CASSLPGQSYGYTF
TGTGCCAGCAGCTTACCGGGACAGAGTTATGGCTACACCTTC
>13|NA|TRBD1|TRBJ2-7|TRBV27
CANNRDRGNEQYF
TGTGCCAACAACCGGGACAGGGGTAATGAGCAGTACTTC
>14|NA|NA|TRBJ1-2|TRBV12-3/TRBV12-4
CASSPLTNYYGYTF
TGTGCCAGCAGCCCTCTGACGAATTACTATGGCTACACCTTC
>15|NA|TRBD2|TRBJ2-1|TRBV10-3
CAISQTSGMGNEQFF
TGTGCCATCAGTCAAACTAGCGGAATGGGCAATGAGCAGTTCTTC
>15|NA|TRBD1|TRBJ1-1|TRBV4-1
CASSQGQGTNTEAFF
TGCGCCAGCAGCCAGGGACAGGGGACGAACACTGAAGCTTTCTTT
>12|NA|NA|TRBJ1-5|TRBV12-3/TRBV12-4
CASRGVGQPQHF
TGTGCCAGCAGGGGCGTCGGTCAGCCCCAGCATTTT
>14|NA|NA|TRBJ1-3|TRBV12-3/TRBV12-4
CASTASPWGNTIYF
TGTGCCAGCACCGCTTCGCCTTGGGGGAACACCATATATTTT
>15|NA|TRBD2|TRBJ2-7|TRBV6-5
CASSSGTSGSNEQYF
TGTGCCAGCAGCAGTGGGACTAGCGGGTCCAACGAGCAGTACTTC
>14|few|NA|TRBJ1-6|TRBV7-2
CASSLGQADSPLHF
TGTGCCAGCAGCCTGGGCCAAGCTGATTCACCCCTCCACTTT
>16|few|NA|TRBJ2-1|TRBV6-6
CASREWPSGSDNEQFF
TGTGCCAGCAGAGAGTGGCCGAGCGGAAGTGACAATGAGCAGTTCTTC
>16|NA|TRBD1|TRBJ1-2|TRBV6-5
CASSSDGTGYNYGYTF
TGTGCCAGCAGTTCCGACGGGACAGGATATAACTATGGCTACACCTTC
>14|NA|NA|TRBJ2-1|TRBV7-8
CASSLLDSYNEQFF
TGTGCCAGCAGCTTATTGGACAGTTACAATGAGCAGTTCTTC
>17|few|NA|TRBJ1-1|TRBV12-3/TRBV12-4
CASSLRAGDTWNTEAFF
TGTGCCAGCAGTTTAAGGGCAGGGGACACCTGGAACACTGAAGCTTTCTTT
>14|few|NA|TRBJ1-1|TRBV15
CATSRWELNTEAFF
TGTGCCACCAGCAGATGGGAGCTGAACACTGAAGCTTTCTTT
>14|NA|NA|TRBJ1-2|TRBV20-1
CSARNTLTNYGYTF
TGCAGTGCCCGGAACACCCTCACTAACTATGGCTACACCTTC
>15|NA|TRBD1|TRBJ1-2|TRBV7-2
CASSRTGTGGYGYTF
TGTGCCAGCAGTCGAACCGGGACAGGGGGCTATGGCTACACCTTC
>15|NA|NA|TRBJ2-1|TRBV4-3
CASSQGLSSYNEQFF
TGCGCCAGCAGCCAGGGACTGAGCTCCTACAATGAGCAGTTCTTC